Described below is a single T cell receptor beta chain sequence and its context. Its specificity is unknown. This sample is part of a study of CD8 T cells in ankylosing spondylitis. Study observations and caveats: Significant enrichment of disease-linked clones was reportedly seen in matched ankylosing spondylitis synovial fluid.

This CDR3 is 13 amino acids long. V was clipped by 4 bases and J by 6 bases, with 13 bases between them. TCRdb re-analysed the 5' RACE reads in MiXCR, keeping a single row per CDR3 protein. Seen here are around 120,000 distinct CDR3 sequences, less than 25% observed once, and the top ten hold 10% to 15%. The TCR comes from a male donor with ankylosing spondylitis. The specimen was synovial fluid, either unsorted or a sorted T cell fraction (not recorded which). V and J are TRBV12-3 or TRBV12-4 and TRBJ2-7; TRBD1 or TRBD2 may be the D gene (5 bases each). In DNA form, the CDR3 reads TGTGCCAGCAGTTGGGACCCGCGGAGCGAGCAGTACGTC. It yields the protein CASSWDPRSEQYV.